The entry that follows covers one TCR beta chain sequence. Its antigen is as yet unknown. The method was immunoSEQ multiplex PCR; TCRdb's version includes in-frame clones alone and lacks a portion of them. In the table there are 150,000 to 200,000 clones, just under 95% of which are singletons. The sample belongs to a study of T cell responses to AZD1222 COVID-19 vaccine. On the study more broadly: Timing groups of about 4 and about 12 weeks for second doses were pooled.

General observations from the study: Nearly half of spike-specific TCRs reportedly go after variant regions that carry no mutations. Sampling captured repertoires only after the peak T cell response.

The CDR3 sequence is 19 residues long. V lost 1 base, J lost 0 bases, and 12 bases stayed unmatched. Germline CDR1 is LGHNA and CDR2 is YNFKEQ. The sample was peripheral blood, taken on day 0 of AZD1222 vaccination. The J gene is TRBJ2-3, the V gene TRBV4-2, with TRBD2 identical over 8 bases. This clonotype originated in an adult in good health. The chain's CDR3 is CASSQVSGGGRTSTDTQYF. CDR3 DNA: TGTGCCAGCAGCCAAGTGAGTGGCGGGGGGCGAACTAGCACAGATACGCAGTATTTT.